This TCR beta chain was sequenced during a study of T-cell reconstitution after alpha-beta-depleted transplantation in children. Preparation of the TCRbeta library used unique molecular identifiers. From the PCR reads, TCRdb called clonotypes with MiXCR, one entry per CDR3 protein. The profile shows about 460,000 distinct CDR3 sequences, about 11% of them singletons. The CDR3 loop spans 17 amino acids. Per the germline V gene, CDR1 is SQVTM and CDR2 is ANQGSEA. The junction had 6 bases not matched to a gene; V was cut back by 6 bases and J by 0 bases. Study outcomes and limitations: Surviving recipient T cells and thymic progenitors underlay high day-60 TCRbeta diversity in some patients. Newly produced T cells mostly accounted for T-cell counts and diversity one year post-transplant.

This clonotype was seen at least ten times. Its target is unknown. The gene calls are TRBV29-1 and TRBJ2-1; 15 bases map to TRBD2. The specimen was PBMCs, collected before TCRalphabeta/CD19-depleted stem cell transplant. The sequence was obtained from a child aged 2-15 years with inherited bone marrow failure, due to receive a stem cell transplant. CDR3 sequence: CSVAGLAGGFSYNEQFF. DNA of the CDR3: TGCAGCGTGGCCGGACTAGCGGGGGGGTTCTCCTACAATGAGCAGTTCTTC.